Shown below are 8 T cell receptor beta chains from a single sample sequenced in a study of T-cell memory formation after mild COVID-19. TCRdb re-called the 5' RACE reads through MiXCR, storing one row per CDR3 protein. Among approximately 150,000 distinct CDR3 sequences listed, roughly 6.3% were seen once. Sample: PBMCs or a T cell subset sorted from them (not recorded which). The receptor set was obtained from an adult woman who had mild COVID-19 (a few samples of this study predate the infection). Cell type and time point are not known.

The sample holds many counts of this clonotype. V is TRBV4-2 and J is TRBJ2-7; D unresolved. The ends were cut back, 1 base at V and 6 bases at J, with 7 bases in the middle. Germline V gene data show CDR1 as LGHNA and CDR2 as YNFKEQ. The CDR3 spans 12 residues. The DNA of the CDR3 is TGTGCCAGCAGCCAAGGTCGTGGCGAGCAGTACTTC. Amino acid sequence: CASSQGRGEQYF.

This chain connects TRBV7-3 to TRBJ1-1; no clear D gene. Per the germline V gene, CDR1 is SGHTA and CDR2 is FQGTGA. CDR3 length: 14 amino acids. Trimming stripped 0 bases from V and 7 bases from J, with 12 bases between. CDR3 sequence (DNA): TGTGCCAGCAGCTTAACACCGGGGTTCGGTGAAGCTTTCTTT. This sequence encodes CASSLTPGFGEAFF.

This clonotype was observed at least ten times. This sequence joins TRBV12-3 or TRBV12-4 and TRBJ2-3; 13 bases align to TRBD2. Trimming took 6 bases from V and 4 from J; bases not matched to a gene: 4. The CDR3 is 15 residues long. The DNA for the CDR3 is TGTGCCAGCAGACAACTAGCGGGGGGGTCAGATACGCAGTATTTT. Translation: CASRQLAGGSDTQYF.

There are a few counts of this clonotype. CDR3 loop: CASSPGAQHTDTQYF. CDR3 DNA sequence: TGTGCCAGCAGCCCCGGTGCTCAGCACACAGATACGCAGTATTTT. The chain joins TRBV4-2 to TRBJ2-3; the D is unclear. Germline values: CDR1 LGHNA, CDR2 YNFKEQ. The CDR3 is made up of 15 amino acids. The V and J ends lost 4 bases and 2 bases respectively, with 13 bases between them.

The V gene is TRBV12-3 or TRBV12-4, the J gene TRBJ2-5; D ambiguous. V was trimmed by 0 bases and J by 5 bases, leaving 7 bases between them. The CDR3 totals 13 residues. Here the CDR3 reads CASSLAGFETQYF. The CDR3 coding sequence is TGTGCCAGCAGTTTAGCAGGGTTTGAGACCCAGTACTTC.

This clonotype appeared many times. The chain carries TRBV7-2 and TRBJ1-5, with D perhaps TRBD1 (5 bases). The CDR3 extends over 12 amino acids. Germline-derived CDR1 and CDR2 are SGHTA and FQGNSA. Trimming cost V 5 bases and J 8 bases, with 10 bases left between them. In nucleotides, the CDR3 is TGTGCCAGCAGCCTCATGGGGGAGCCCCAGCATTTT. As protein: CASSLMGEPQHF.

This clonotype has more than one count but fewer than ten. The chain couples TRBV11-2 to TRBJ2-1; D gene uncertain. Trimming took off 5 bases at V and 8 bases at J, with 13 bases between the two ends. Germline V gene lookup returns CDR1 SGHAT and CDR2 FQNNGV. The CDR3 runs 13 residues. CDR3 sequence: CASSRLSADEQFF. DNA of the CDR3: TGTGCCAGCAGCCGATTATCGGCGGATGAGCAGTTCTTC.

This clonotype was recorded many times. The chain links TRBV12-3 or TRBV12-4 to TRBJ2-7; D gene unclear. V lost 2 bases and J 5 bases, leaving 7 bases between the germline ends. The CDR3 spans 12 residues. This CDR3 is CASSLFPNEQYF. The CDR3 coding sequence is TGTGCCAGCAGTTTATTTCCTAACGAGCAGTACTTC.